Listed here are 27 T cell receptor beta chains from one sample, sequenced in a study of T-cell memory formation after mild COVID-19. TCRdb itself ran the 5' RACE reads through MiXCR, one entry per CDR3 protein. The profile shows roughly 200,000 distinct CDR3 sequences, 16% of them singletons. Sequencing was done on a sample of PBMCs or a T cell subset sorted from them (not recorded which). The receptors stem from an adult woman who had mild COVID-19 (a few samples of this study predate the infection). Cell type and time point are not known.

The chain uses TRBV12-3 or TRBV12-4 and TRBJ1-1, with D perhaps matching TRBD1 (6 bases). The CDR3 loop spans 16 amino acids. Between the trimmed V and J ends, which lost 2 bases and 2 bases, there was a span of 15 bases. The CDR3 DNA sequence: TGTGCCAGCAGTTTAAGGCTGAGGACAGTAAACACTGAAGCTTTCTTT. It yields the protein CASSLRLRTVNTEAFF.

This clonotype was counted only a few times. The chain links TRBV10-3 to TRBJ2-3; unclear D gene. CDR1 and CDR2 from the germline V gene are ENHRY and SYGVKD. This CDR3 is 12 amino acids long. V lost 0 bases, J lost 5 bases, and 3 bases lay in between. CDR3 amino acids: CAISESGDTQYF. DNA of the CDR3: TGTGCCATCAGTGAGTCGGGAGATACGCAGTATTTT.

This clonotype was seen more than once but under ten times. The gene calls are TRBV24-1 and TRBJ2-3; tentative D call: TRBD1 (6 bases). The CDR3 covers 15 residues. V lost 4 bases, J lost 0 bases, and 10 bases lay in between. Germline lookup yields CDR1 KGHDR and CDR2 SFDVKD. The CDR3 sequence: CATSDLTGSTDTQYF. CDR3 DNA sequence: TGTGCCACCAGTGACTTGACAGGAAGCACAGATACGCAGTATTTT.

The V gene is TRBV3-1, the J gene TRBJ2-5; D could derive from TRBD1 or TRBD2 (5 bases each). Trimming pared 6 bases from V and 1 base from J, leaving 15 bases between. Per germline, CDR1 LGHDT and CDR2 YNNKEL (reference sequence). The CDR3 consists of 15 residues. CDR3 DNA sequence: TGTGCCAGCAGGGGCGGATGGGGGACCCAAGAGACCCAGTACTTC. Translating gives CASRGGWGTQETQYF.

The rearrangement links TRBV7-2 to TRBJ2-3; D remains unclear. The V end was cut by 5 bases, the J end by 6 bases, with 12 bases between. The CDR3 has 13 amino acids. Germline loops: CDR1 SGHTA, CDR2 FQGNSA. The CDR3 loop reads CASSIPPGDTQYF. CDR3 in DNA: TGTGCCAGCAGCATACCCCCGGGCGATACGCAGTATTTT.

In this sample, this clonotype turned up many times. The rearrangement links TRBV5-1 to TRBJ2-5, with a possible D match to TRBD2 (5 bases). The CDR3 runs 13 residues. Germline-derived CDR1 and CDR2 are SGHRS and YFSETQ. V lost 4 bases and J 5 bases, leaving 12 bases between the germline ends. This chain's CDR3 is CASSALARETQYF. For the CDR3, the DNA is TGCGCCAGCAGCGCCCTAGCTCGGGAGACCCAGTACTTC.

This clonotype was counted at least ten times. This rearrangement joins TRBV4-1 to TRBJ2-1, with 15 bases identical to TRBD2. Losses at the gene ends were 2 bases for V and 0 bases for J; bases not matched to a gene: 8. Germline assignment: CDR1 MGHRA and CDR2 YSYEKL. The CDR3 contains 20 residues. CDR3 loop: CASSQLGLAGGPSSYNEQFF. DNA of the CDR3: TGCGCCAGCAGCCAATTGGGACTAGCGGGGGGTCCTAGCTCCTACAATGAGCAGTTCTTC.

This chain joins TRBV7-2 and TRBJ2-7; 9 bases align to TRBD2. From germline, CDR1 is SGHTA and CDR2 FQGNSA. The CDR3 totals 16 residues. V lost 1 base to trimming and J lost 2 bases; unmatched junction nucleotides: 6. The CDR3 sequence is CASSLGMASGTYEQYF. The CDR3 DNA sequence: TGTGCCAGCAGCTTAGGTATGGCTAGCGGGACCTACGAGCAGTACTTC.

This clonotype was recorded many times. The gene calls are TRBV20-1 and TRBJ2-2; D is unresolved. CDR3 length: 13 amino acids. Trimming took off 3 bases at V and 0 bases at J, with 5 bases between the two ends. Germline V gene sequence: CDR1 DFQATT, CDR2 SNEGSKA (reference sequence). The CDR3 nucleotides read TGCAGTGCTAGTGTACCGAACACCGGGGAGCTGTTTTTT. Its translation: CSASVPNTGELFF.

This clonotype appeared a few times. The rearrangement joins TRBV5-1 to TRBJ2-1, with D unclear. Germline V CDR1 and CDR2: SGHRS, YFSETQ. Trimming took off 0 bases at V and 2 bases at J, with 6 bases between the two ends. This CDR3 has 14 amino acids. DNA of the CDR3: TGCGCCAGCAGCTTGGGGGCAGCCTACAATGAGCAGTTCTTC. It specifies CASSLGAAYNEQFF.

This rearrangement joins TRBV9 to TRBJ2-2; D not certain. The CDR3 spans 16 residues. The germline V gene has CDR1 SGDLS and CDR2 YYNGEE. The V gene lost 4 bases and the J gene lost 0 bases, with 13 bases spanning the gap. CDR3 loop: CASSPLPLANTGELFF. CDR3 nucleotides: TGTGCCAGCAGCCCCCTCCCGCTAGCGAACACCGGGGAGCTGTTTTTT. Combining the CDR3 with reference TRBV9 and TRBJ2-2 gives the whole variable domain DSGVTQTPKHLITATGQRVTLRCSPRSGDLSVYWYQQSLDQGLQFLIQYYNGEERAKGNILERFSAQQFPDLHSELNLSSLELGDSALYFCASSPLPLANTGELFFGEGSRLTVL.

This clonotype was seen more than once but under ten times. The V call is TRBV24-1, the J call TRBJ2-1; 7 bases fit TRBD2. The V segment lost 2 bases and the J segment 5 bases; nucleotides outside the gene matches: 5. CDR1 and CDR2 (germline): KGHDR, SFDVKD. The CDR3 consists of 15 residues. CDR3 protein: CATSDSSGINNEQFF. DNA for the CDR3: TGTGCCACCAGTGATTCAAGCGGGATTAACAATGAGCAGTTCTTC.

This clonotype was observed a few times. CDR3 DNA: TGCGCCAGCAGCCCGGGAGAGGGGCAGTACTTC. Protein product: CASSPGEGQYF. V is TRBV5-1 and J is TRBJ2-7, with D possibly matching TRBD2 (6 bases). CDR3 size: 11 residues. The V and J ends lost 4 bases and 9 bases respectively, with 11 bases between them. Germline assignment: CDR1 SGHRS and CDR2 YFSETQ.

This clonotype was counted once. This chain joins TRBV6-5 and TRBJ1-5; perhaps TRBD1 as D (5 bases). Between the trimmed V and J ends, which lost 7 bases and 1 base, there was a span of 14 bases. CDR1 is MNHEY, CDR2 SVGAGI, per germline. CDR3 size: 15 residues. DNA for the CDR3: TGTGCCAGCAAACCCGACAGTTGGAGCAATCAGCCCCAGCATTTT. This codes for CASKPDSWSNQPQHF.

This clonotype was counted only a few times. V usage is TRBV20-1 and J usage is TRBJ1-5; 8 nucleotides match TRBD1. V gave up 2 bases and J gave up 5 bases; unmatched junction bases: 11. Germline V gene sequence: CDR1 DFQATT, CDR2 SNEGSKA (reference sequence). The CDR3 is 16 residues long. The CDR3 here is CSARKVGQAIHQPQHF. CDR3 nucleotides: TGCAGTGCTAGAAAGGTGGGACAGGCCATCCATCAGCCCCAGCATTTT.

In this sample, this clonotype turned up a few times. This chain joins TRBV18 and TRBJ2-7; D may be TRBD1 (5 bases). The CDR3 has 13 residues. Germline loops: CDR1 KGHSH, CDR2 LQKENI. Between the trimmed V and J ends, which lost 3 bases and 2 bases, there was a span of 8 bases. CDR3 protein: CASSPTETYEQYF. The CDR3 coding sequence is TGTGCCAGCTCACCGACAGAGACCTACGAGCAGTACTTC.

The rearrangement links TRBV20-1 to TRBJ2-5; D is possibly TRBD2 (6 bases). CDR1 is DFQATT, CDR2 SNEGSKA, per germline (reference sequence). This CDR3 contains 15 residues. V dropped 2 bases and J dropped 1 base, with 14 bases sitting between them. This chain's CDR3 is CSARRSGGSQETQYF. Here the CDR3 DNA reads TGCAGTGCTAGAAGATCTGGGGGGTCCCAAGAGACCCAGTACTTC.

This clonotype has at least ten counts. The rearrangement joins TRBV19 to TRBJ2-1; the D gene is possibly TRBD2 (6 bases). Between the trimmed V and J ends, which lost 1 base and 6 bases, there was a span of 25 bases. CDR3 length: 19 residues. The germline V gene encodes CDR1 LNHDA and CDR2 SQIVND (reference sequence). The CDR3 coding sequence is TGTGCCAGTAGTATAGCCAAGGGTTCGGGAGACCATCGGTCCAATGAGCAGTTCTTC. This translates into CASSIAKGSGDHRSNEQFF.

J is TRBJ1-5 and V is TRBV2, with D uncertain. The V and J ends lost 6 bases and 7 bases respectively, with 19 bases between them. The CDR3 loop spans 15 amino acids. CDR1 and CDR2 from the germline V gene are SNHLY and FYNNEI. The CDR3 DNA sequence: TGTGCCAGCAGACAGACCCCAAGACCATACCAGCCCCAGCATTTT. It translates to CASRQTPRPYQPQHF.

In this sample, this clonotype turned up a few times. The gene calls are TRBV19 and TRBJ1-1; D is undetermined. V gave up 7 bases and J gave up 1 base, with 13 bases separating them. This CDR3 is 14 amino acids long. Germline CDR1 reads LNHDA; CDR2 reads SQIVND (reference sequence). CDR3 sequence: CASTTVGRNTEAFF. Here the CDR3 DNA reads TGTGCCAGTACAACGGTTGGCCGGAACACTGAAGCTTTCTTT.

This clonotype was detected a few times. The V gene is TRBV6-2 or TRBV6-3, the J gene TRBJ2-3, with 12 bases identical to TRBD1. The CDR3 spans 21 residues. Trimming removed 3 bases from V and 3 bases from J; junction bases left unmatched: 19. The V gene's germline CDR1 is MNHEY and CDR2 SVGEGT. This CDR3 reads CASSYPSPGEGQGARTDTQYF. The CDR3 nucleotides read TGTGCCAGCAGTTATCCTTCTCCCGGCGAGGGACAGGGGGCGCGGACAGATACGCAGTATTTT.

This clonotype occurred many times. This chain links TRBV29-1 with TRBJ2-5; D possibly corresponds to TRBD2 (6 bases). V lost 5 bases and J lost 7, with 20 bases in between. The CDR3 is 14 residues long. Per germline, CDR1 SQVTM and CDR2 ANQGSEA. The CDR3 nucleotides read TGCAGCGTTACCACCGCGGGACCCCTGAGGACCCAGTACTTC. This translates into CSVTTAGPLRTQYF.

This clonotype was counted between two and nine times. CDR3 in DNA: TGCGCCAGCAGCCAGCAACCGGGGTCACCCCTCCACTTT. It is translated as CASSQQPGSPLHF. The chain carries TRBV5-1 and TRBJ1-6; D not certain. Germline CDR1 is SGHRS and CDR2 is YFSETQ. Trimming removed 4 bases from V and 10 bases from J, with 12 bases in between. There are 13 residues in the CDR3.

The CDR3 protein is CASRDPSGPSYNEQFF. The CDR3 DNA reads as TGTGCCAGCAGGGACCCTAGCGGGCCCTCCTACAATGAGCAGTTCTTC. V usage is TRBV6-5 and J usage is TRBJ2-1, with TRBD2 matching over 8 bases. Trimming cost V 6 bases and J 0 bases; bases outside gene matches: 7. The germline V gene encodes CDR1 MNHEY and CDR2 SVGAGI. This CDR3 spans 16 amino acids.

This clonotype appeared a few times. The chain uses TRBV10-3 and TRBJ2-1; TRBD1 agrees at 9 bases. CDR1 and CDR2 (germline): ENHRY, SYGVKD. The ends lost 4 bases at V and 9 bases at J; junction bases unmatched: 13. This CDR3 spans 16 amino acids. Here the CDR3 reads CAISGAQGARWTEQFF. As DNA, the CDR3 is TGTGCCATCAGTGGGGCACAGGGGGCGAGGTGGACTGAGCAGTTCTTC.

The J gene is TRBJ2-3, the V gene TRBV15, with D possibly being TRBD1 (5 bases). CDR1 LNHNV and CDR2 YYDKDF come from the germline V gene (reference sequence). The CDR3 contains 13 residues. V lost 3 bases and J 5 bases, leaving 9 bases between the germline ends. CDR3: CATSRQGLDTQYF. The CDR3 region has the DNA TGTGCCACCAGCAGGCAGGGTCTAGATACGCAGTATTTT.

This clonotype has more than one count but fewer than ten. V gene TRBV14 combines with J gene TRBJ2-1; D remains unclear. The CDR3 covers 12 residues. The germline CDR1 and CDR2 sequences are SGHDN and FVKESK. V was pared by 4 bases and J by 5 bases, with 6 bases between. The CDR3 reads CASSPQHNEQFF. CDR3 sequence (DNA): TGTGCCAGCAGCCCCCAACACAATGAGCAGTTCTTC.